The 18 T cell receptor beta chains reported below all come from one sample, sequenced in a study of blood T cell repertoires in COVID-19. Clones were read by immunoSEQ multiplex PCR, and TCRdb kept only the in-frame ones, dropping some. The sample carries about 180,000 clones, over 75% recorded once. Sequenced sample: peripheral blood. The origin of the receptors is an older man with COVID-19, enrolled during active disease.

The genes are TRBV7-9 and TRBJ1-1; tentatively, D is TRBD1 (5 bases). Germline V gives CDR1 SEHNR, CDR2 FQNEAQ (reference sequence). The CDR3 is 13 amino acids. Trimming removed 4 bases at V and 10 bases at J, with 16 bases between. In DNA, the CDR3 is TGTGCCAGCAGCTCCTACCAGGAGGGGTCAGCTTTCTTT. Translated: CASSSYQEGSAFF. The full variable domain, with the rest looked up from reference TRBV7-9 and TRBJ1-1, is DTGVSQNPRHKITKRGQNVTFRCDPISEHNRLYWYRQTLGQGPEFLTYFQNEAQLEKSRLLSDRFSAERPKGSFSTLEIQRTEQGDSAMYLCASSSYQEGSAFFGQGTRLTVV.

On this clone: This specimen includes other DNA sequences encoding the same CDR3. This chain joins TRBV7-2 and TRBJ2-5; no firm D call. Germline V CDR1 and CDR2: SGHTA, FQGNSA. The V end lost 0 bases, the J end lost 5 bases, and 7 bases lay between the germline ends. This CDR3 contains 13 residues. This CDR3 is CASSLAYSETQYF. CDR3 in DNA: TGTGCCAGCAGCTTAGCGTATAGTGAGACCCAGTACTTC. Full variable domain (outside the CDR3, taken from reference TRBV7-2 and TRBJ2-5): GAGVSQSPSNKVTEKGKDVELRCDPISGHTALYWYRQSLGQGLEFLIYFQGNSAPDKSGLPSDRFSAERTGGSVSTLTIQRTQQEDSAVYLCASSLAYSETQYFGPGTRLLVL.

V gene TRBV4-1 combines with J gene TRBJ1-2, with D hard to call. Trimming stripped 0 bases from V and 0 bases from J, with 11 bases between. The length of the CDR3 is 16 residues. Germline CDR1 reads MGHRA; CDR2 reads YSYEKL. The CDR3 loop reads CASSQEAAEPNYGYTF. CDR3 nucleotide sequence: TGCGCCAGCAGCCAAGAAGCGGCCGAACCTAACTATGGCTACACCTTC.

The J gene is TRBJ2-2, the V gene TRBV9; D remains ambiguous. Trimming stripped 5 bases from V and 2 bases from J, with 7 bases between. Looked up from germline, CDR1 is SGDLS and CDR2 is YYNGEE. This CDR3 comprises 13 residues. Written as DNA, the CDR3 is TGTGCCAGCAGAGGCGGTAACACCGGGGAGCTGTTTTTT. This sequence encodes CASRGGNTGELFF.

As concerns this clone: The sample holds other DNA sequences that translate to the same CDR3. The J gene is TRBJ1-1, the V gene TRBV5-1; D uncertain. Germline V gene lookup returns CDR1 SGHRS and CDR2 YFSETQ. CDR3 size: 13 residues. V lost 0 bases to trimming and J lost 2 bases, with 5 bases between them. CDR3 bases: TGCGCCAGCAGCTTGGGAGGTAACACTGAAGCTTTCTTT. This translates into CASSLGGNTEAFF.

The chain is built from TRBV7-6 and TRBJ2-7; tentative D call: TRBD1 (6 bases). CDR1 SGHVS and CDR2 FNYEAQ come from the germline V gene. The CDR3 is 14 residues long. Between the trimmed V and J ends, which lost 0 bases and 2 bases, there was a span of 8 bases. This CDR3 is CASSLAGDTYEQYF. The CDR3 region has the DNA TGTGCCAGCAGCTTAGCGGGGGACACCTACGAGCAGTACTTC.

This chain uses TRBV3-1 (or the pseudogene TRBV3-2) with TRBJ2-3, with D unclear. CDR3 size: 15 residues. Germline CDR1 LGHDT, CDR2 YNNKEL (reference sequence). V was trimmed by 6 bases and J by 2 bases, leaving 15 bases between them. The CDR3 coding sequence is TGTGCCAGCAGGTCCTCAGGAAAACTCACAGATACGCAGTATTTT. It encodes CASRSSGKLTDTQYF.

This clone was observed a few times. The CDR3 spells CASSSLAAAYNEQFF. CDR3 bases: TGCGCCAGCAGCTCCCTAGCGGCGGCCTACAATGAGCAGTTCTTC. This chain connects TRBV5-1 to TRBJ2-1; 7 nucleotides align to TRBD2. The V gene's germline CDR1 is SGHRS and CDR2 YFSETQ. The V and J ends lost 3 bases and 2 bases, in that order; junction bases with no gene match: 5. This CDR3 is built from 15 residues.

V is TRBV21-1 and J is TRBJ2-7; the table's D call TRBD1 went unverified against the DNA. TRBV21-1 is a pseudogene locus. This CDR3 is 11 amino acids long. CDR3 loop: CASSGAHEQYF. The CDR3 DNA sequence: TGTGCCAGCAGCGGGGCCCACGAGCAGTACTTC.

J is TRBJ2-3 and V is TRBV6-5; D is possibly TRBD2 (6 bases). The germline V gene has CDR1 MNHEY and CDR2 SVGAGI. This CDR3 region has 15 residues. Trimming shortened V by 2 bases and J by 2 bases, and 11 bases separated the two germline ends. The chain's CDR3 is CASSYGGTNTDTQYF. CDR3 coding DNA: TGTGCCAGCAGTTACGGGGGGACGAACACAGATACGCAGTATTTT.

The chain's CDR3 is CASSELSGPNSPLHF. The CDR3 DNA reads TGTGCCAGCAGTGAATTGTCAGGTCCTAATTCACCCCTCCACTTT. The chain links TRBV6-1 to TRBJ1-6; D uncertain. This CDR3 spans 15 amino acids. With 2 bases removed from V and 6 bases from J, the gap between germline ends came to 11 bases. The germline V gene encodes CDR1 MNHNS and CDR2 SASEGT.

The chain carries TRBV6-4 and TRBJ1-6; D call uncertain. Germline V CDR1 and CDR2: MRHNA, SNTAGT. V lost 3 bases to trimming and J lost 8 bases, with 8 bases between them. This CDR3 has 13 amino acids. Here the CDR3 reads CASSEGRDSPLHF. The CDR3 nucleotides read TGTGCCAGCAGTGAGGGGAGGGATTCACCCCTCCACTTT.

The rearrangement uses TRBV28 and TRBJ2-1, with 7 nucleotides matching TRBD2. The V and J ends lost 2 bases and 1 base, in that order; junction bases with no gene match: 5. The CDR3 has 16 amino acids. Germline V CDR1 and CDR2: MDHEN, SYDVKM. The CDR3: CASSLGAGTSYNEQFF. For the CDR3, the DNA is TGTGCCAGCAGTTTAGGAGCGGGGACTTCCTACAATGAGCAGTTCTTC.

The chain recombines TRBV7-2 with TRBJ1-6; D remains ambiguous. Per the germline V gene, CDR1 is SGHTA and CDR2 is FQGNSA. CDR3 length: 13 residues. V was cut by 2 bases and J by 10 bases, with 9 bases left in between. The CDR3: CASSLRFRSPLHF. DNA for the CDR3: TGTGCCAGCAGCTTAAGGTTCAGGTCACCCCTCCACTTT.

The V and J genes are TRBV3-1 (or the pseudogene TRBV3-2) and TRBJ2-3; 10 bases line up with TRBD2. The CDR3 consists of 14 residues. The V gene's germline CDR1 is LGHDT and CDR2 YNNKEL (reference sequence). The junction had 6 bases not matched to a gene; V was cut back by 6 bases and J by 6 bases. The CDR3 sequence is CASSLSGGADTQYF. For the CDR3, the DNA is TGTGCCAGCAGTCTAAGCGGGGGGGCTGATACGCAGTATTTT.

This clone occurred once. The germline gene is not matched at one end of the junction; a read error may be the cause. The rearrangement uses TRBV5-1 and TRBJ1-3; 7 nucleotides line up with TRBD1. Germline loops: CDR1 SGHRS, CDR2 YFSETQ. This CDR3 contains 14 residues. As DNA, the CDR3 is TGCGCCAGCAGCTTGGCAGGGGGTGGAGACACCATATATTTT. Translation gives CASSLAGGGDTIYF.

Only one count was recorded for this clone. The rearrangement joins TRBV7-9 to TRBJ1-3; a possible D gene is TRBD1 (6 bases). The CDR3 is made up of 17 amino acids. The germline CDR1 and CDR2 sequences are SEHNR and FQNEAQ (reference sequence). Trimming stripped 4 bases from V and 4 bases from J, with 20 bases between. In DNA form, the CDR3 reads TGTGCCAGCAGCTACCACCTACAGGGCGGCATCGGAAACACCATATATTTT. Its translation is CASSYHLQGGIGNTIYF.

The chain carries TRBV6-1 and TRBJ1-2, with 12 bases fitting TRBD1. The CDR3 has 17 residues. Losses at the gene ends were 3 bases for V and 9 bases for J; bases not matched to a gene: 14. Germline V gives CDR1 MNHNS, CDR2 SASEGT. CDR3 nucleotide sequence: TGTGCCAGCAGTGAGAGCGCAACCGGGACAGGGGGCCGTCGCTACACCTTC. Residues: CASSESATGTGGRRYTF.